These 17 T cell receptor beta chains originate from one sample sequenced in a study of CD8+ T cells in alopecia areata (dated by TCRdb to the late 2010s). Preparation of the library involved the immunoSEQ multiplex PCR assay. RNA was extracted from all samples and reverse transcribed into cDNA as template for TCR sequencing. The source is immuneACCESS, and TCRdb retained only in-frame sequences with V and J called. Part of the clones is not carried over; for the studies checked, unresolved V genes explain less than half of this, and the remainder is unexplained. Recorded for this sample are over 150,000 clones; roughly 60% of them occurred a single time. The top ten clones comprise under 2% of the sample. The intended sense of this specimen's time point label: baseline before oral tofacitinib. Sample: CD4+ T cells sorted from blood, taken at week 0. The receptors come from a human donor with alopecia areata.

The rearrangement joins TRBV5-6 to TRBJ2-3; maybe TRBD1 (5 bases). The V end lost 3 bases, the J end lost 0 bases, and 11 bases lay between the germline ends. Looked up from germline, CDR1 is SGHDT and CDR2 is YYEEEE. The CDR3 sequence is 15 residues long. CDR3 region: CASSWGLTSTDTQYF. CDR3 in DNA: TGTGCCAGCAGCTGGGGCTTAACTAGCACAGATACGCAGTATTTT.

The V and J genes are TRBV10-3 and TRBJ2-5; TRBD2 aligns across 7 bases. There are 15 residues in the CDR3. Trimming took 3 bases from V and 4 from J; bases not matched to a gene: 8. CDR1 ENHRY and CDR2 SYGVKD come from the germline V gene. The CDR3 DNA reads as TGTGCCATCAGTGACCTGACTAGCCCCACAGAGACCCAGTACTTC. This gives the protein CAISDLTSPTETQYF.

The chain combines TRBV13 with TRBJ1-1; D unclear. The CDR3 has 14 amino acids. V was trimmed by 0 bases and J by 0 bases, leaving 5 bases between them. Germline V gives CDR1 PRHDT, CDR2 FYEKMQ (reference sequence). CDR3 sequence (DNA): TGTGCCAGCAGCTTAGGTCCATTGAACACTGAAGCTTTCTTT. The encoded protein is CASSLGPLNTEAFF.

This chain links TRBV13 with TRBJ2-7; 8 bases map to TRBD1. The CDR3 covers 15 residues. Germline V lookup: CDR1 PRHDT, CDR2 FYEKMQ (reference sequence). Trimming cost V 5 bases and J 6 bases; bases outside gene matches: 12. CDR3 in amino acids: CASSLSRDRRSEQYF. The CDR3 DNA reads as TGTGCCAGCAGCCTGTCCCGGGACAGGAGGTCCGAGCAGTACTTC.

The sample holds a few counts of this clone. The chain joins TRBV30 to TRBJ2-7, with TRBD1 matching over 7 bases. Germline assignment: CDR1 GTSNPN and CDR2 SVGIG (reference sequence). The CDR3 has 14 amino acids. The junction had 4 bases not matched to a gene; V was cut back by 2 bases and J by 0 bases. The CDR3 coding sequence is TGTGCCTGGAGTTATAAGGGGGCCTCCTACGAGCAGTACTTC. This encodes CAWSYKGASYEQYF.

This clone was detected a few times. The chain has TRBV2 and TRBJ2-3; 7 bases map to TRBD2. Germline CDR1 is SNHLY and CDR2 is FYNNEI. J gave up 2 bases and V 4 bases, and 3 bases lay outside the gene matches. CDR3 length equals 14 residues. CDR3 amino acids: CASSVLADTDTQYF. The DNA for the CDR3 is TGTGCCAGCAGTGTCCTAGCGGACACAGATACGCAGTATTTT.

The sample holds a few counts of this clone. The chain links TRBV2 to TRBJ2-6; D might be TRBD2 (5 bases). Trimming pared 8 bases from V and 0 bases from J, leaving 14 bases between. This CDR3 has 16 amino acids. Germline CDR1 reads SNHLY; CDR2 reads FYNNEI. The CDR3 DNA sequence: TGTGCCAGCGAGGCGGGCCTCTACTCTGGGGCCAACGTCCTGACTTTC. Translation: CASEAGLYSGANVLTF. The full variable domain, with the rest looked up from reference TRBV2 and TRBJ2-6, is EPEVTQTPSHQVTQMGQEVILRCVPISNHLYFYWYRQILGQKVEFLVSFYNNEISEKSEIFDDQFSVERPDGSNFTLKIRSTKLEDSAMYFCASEAGLYSGANVLTFGAGSRLTVL.

The chain recombines TRBV9 with TRBJ2-2, with no clear D. The V gene's germline CDR1 is SGDLS and CDR2 YYNGEE. CDR3 length: 16 amino acids. Trimming took off 0 bases at V and 1 base at J, with 10 bases between the two ends. CDR3 sequence (DNA): TGTGCCAGCAGCGTAGAAACAGATCTGAACACCGGGGAGCTGTTTTTT. It specifies CASSVETDLNTGELFF.

This chain connects TRBV5-6 to TRBJ1-2; D might be TRBD1 (6 bases). Germline loops: CDR1 SGHDT, CDR2 YYEEEE. Trimming removed 0 bases from V and 6 bases from J, with 12 bases in between. This CDR3 comprises 14 residues. CDR3 nucleotide sequence: TGTGCCAGCAGCTTGGGGCAGGGGACCGATGGCTACACCTTC. Translation gives CASSLGQGTDGYTF.

The J gene is TRBJ2-5, the V gene TRBV7-2, with 10 bases fitting TRBD2. The germline V gene encodes CDR1 SGHTA and CDR2 FQGNSA. The junction had 4 bases not matched to a gene; V was cut back by 1 base and J by 8 bases. This CDR3 has 14 residues. The CDR3 DNA follows: TGTGCCAGCAGCTTAGGTAGCGGGGGGCTTACCCAGTACTTC. Amino acids: CASSLGSGGLTQYF.

The V and J genes are TRBV2 and TRBJ1-5; D is possibly TRBD1 (5 bases). The CDR3 spans 13 residues. V gave up 7 bases and J gave up 4 bases, with 11 bases separating them. The V gene's germline CDR1 is SNHLY and CDR2 FYNNEI. CDR3 nucleotide sequence: TGTGCCAGCAAGACAGTAAATAATCAGCCCCAGCATTTT. It codes for CASKTVNNQPQHF.

This sequence joins TRBV7-2 and TRBJ2-7; D gene ambiguous. V dropped 1 base and J dropped 1 base, with 5 bases sitting between them. The CDR3 loop spans 13 amino acids. In germline, CDR1 is SGHTA, CDR2 FQGNSA. CDR3 sequence reads: CASSLERSYEQYF. CDR3 coding DNA: TGTGCCAGCAGCTTAGAGAGGTCCTACGAGCAGTACTTC.

The chain employs TRBV7-3 and TRBJ2-5; either TRBD1 or TRBD2 may supply D (5 bases each). Germline V gives CDR1 SGHTA, CDR2 FQGTGA. The CDR3 extends over 16 amino acids. Trimming removed 5 bases from V and 1 base from J, with 17 bases in between. The CDR3 sequence is CASSQMGTTSQETQYF. The CDR3 DNA is TGTGCCAGCAGCCAGATGGGGACCACCTCCCAAGAGACCCAGTACTTC.

The chain recombines TRBV18 with TRBJ2-1, with 7 positions matching TRBD1. CDR3 length: 15 residues. The V gene end was trimmed by 6 bases and the J gene end by 5 bases; junction bases not matched to a gene: 10. The germline V gene encodes CDR1 KGHSH and CDR2 LQKENI. Here the CDR3 DNA reads TGTGCCAGCTCGAGAGACAGGGTCGCAGACAATGAGCAGTTCTTC. It specifies CASSRDRVADNEQFF.

In its sample, this clone was seen once. The J gene is TRBJ1-2, the V gene TRBV29-1, with 8 bases matching TRBD1. The CDR3 spans 14 residues. J gave up 3 bases and V 6 bases, and 9 bases lay outside the gene matches. Germline assignment: CDR1 SQVTM and CDR2 ANQGSEA. CDR3 loop: CSVSAVTGDYGYTF. The CDR3 DNA follows: TGCAGCGTCTCCGCAGTGACAGGGGACTATGGCTACACCTTC. Complete variable domain (other parts from reference TRBV29-1 and TRBJ1-2): SAVISQKPSRDICQRGTSLTIQCQVDSQVTMMFWYRQQPGQSLTLIATANQGSEATYESGFVIDKFPISRPNLTFSTLTVSNMSPEDSSIYLCSVSAVTGDYGYTFGSGTRLTVV.

The chain links TRBV5-4 to TRBJ2-1, with D maybe TRBD1 (5 bases). Trimming took off 3 bases at V and 3 bases at J, with 10 bases between the two ends. Germline CDR1 and CDR2: SGHNT and YYREEE (reference sequence). This CDR3 region has 14 residues. Here the CDR3 reads CASSYRQIYNEQFF. In DNA, the CDR3 is TGTGCCAGCAGCTACCGACAGATCTACAATGAGCAGTTCTTC.

The chain joins TRBV29-1 to TRBJ1-1; the D is unclear. This CDR3 has 13 amino acids. Germline-derived CDR1 and CDR2 are SQVTM and ANQGSEA. V was clipped by 3 bases and J by 7 bases, with 15 bases between them. CDR3 amino acids: CSVDGRNRYEAFF. Here the CDR3 DNA reads TGCAGCGTTGATGGGAGAAACAGATATGAAGCTTTCTTT.